Following are 26 T cell receptor beta chains from one sample sequenced in a study of T-cell reconstitution after alpha-beta-depleted transplantation in children. TCRbeta library construction was performed incorporating unique molecular identifiers. One entry per CDR3 protein, called by TCRdb with MiXCR from the PCR reads. Of about 610,000 distinct CDR3 sequences listed, roughly a tenth were seen once; the top ten hold about 4.3%. Sample: PBMCs from the stem cell graft donor, taken from the stem cell graft. The receptors were gathered from a human donor who donated a stem cell graft to a child with acute myeloid leukemia.

The chain has TRBV27 and TRBJ2-2; 8 nucleotides match TRBD1. The germline CDR1 and CDR2 sequences are MNHEY and SMNVEV (reference sequence). The CDR3 has 16 residues. J was trimmed by 7 bases and V by 4 bases; bases with no gene match: 11. In DNA, the CDR3 is TGTGCCAGCAGTTCGACGCGGACAGGGTCCCGCGGGGAGCTGTTTTTT. Translation: CASSSTRTGSRGELFF.

The V gene is TRBV29-1, the J gene TRBJ1-2; D perhaps matches TRBD1 (5 bases). With 7 bases removed from V and 0 bases from J, the gap between germline ends came to 18 bases. Germline V lookup: CDR1 SQVTM, CDR2 ANQGSEA. The CDR3 totals 15 residues. The CDR3 sequence is CSADAPTVANYGYTF. The CDR3 DNA follows: TGCAGCGCTGACGCCCCGACAGTAGCTAACTATGGCTACACCTTC.

The chain is built from TRBV18 and TRBJ2-3, with 9 bases matching TRBD2. The length of the CDR3 is 17 residues. In germline, CDR1 is KGHSH, CDR2 LQKENI. Losses at the gene ends were 2 bases for V and 3 bases for J; bases not matched to a gene: 9. CDR3 sequence reads: CASSPRAGGPVTDTQYF. As DNA, the CDR3 is TGTGCCAGCTCACCAAGGGCGGGAGGGCCCGTGACAGATACGCAGTATTTT.

This clonotype has only a few counts. The chain uses TRBV11-2 and TRBJ1-1; 8 bases map to TRBD1. The CDR3 runs to 13 residues. Unmatched junction bases numbered 6, after V lost 4 bases and J lost 8 bases. Germline values: CDR1 SGHAT, CDR2 FQNNGV. The CDR3 loop is CASSSTRQGEAFF. The CDR3 DNA reads as TGTGCCAGCAGCTCGACCCGACAGGGGGAAGCTTTCTTT. The entire variable domain, with the rest obtained from reference TRBV11-2 and TRBJ1-1, is as follows: EAGVAQSPRYKIIEKRQSVAFWCNPISGHATLYWYQQILGQGPKLLIQFQNNGVVDDSQLPKDRFSAERLKGVDSTLKIQPAKLEDSAVYLCASSSTRQGEAFFGQGTRLTVV.

This clonotype was found many times. The chain couples TRBV20-1 to TRBJ2-1; 9 bases align to TRBD2. Germline CDR1 and CDR2: DFQATT and SNEGSKA (reference sequence). This CDR3 has 13 amino acids. V lost 5 bases, J lost 8 bases, and 7 bases stayed unmatched. CDR3 region: CSAPSSGKDEQFF. The CDR3 coding sequence is TGCAGTGCTCCCTCTAGCGGGAAGGATGAGCAGTTCTTC.

This clonotype was seen repeatedly, ten times or more. The chain couples TRBV5-1 to TRBJ2-1; D might be TRBD2 (5 bases). This CDR3 is built from 12 residues. Trimming pared 2 bases from V and 7 bases from J, leaving 7 bases between. Germline V CDR1 and CDR2: SGHRS, YFSETQ. The CDR3 protein is CASSFPGNEQFF. The CDR3 nucleotides read TGCGCCAGCAGCTTCCCGGGGAATGAGCAGTTCTTC.

This clonotype was recorded a few times. The chain combines TRBV5-1 with TRBJ2-1, with 7 bases identical to TRBD2. The ends lost 4 bases at V and 4 bases at J; junction bases unmatched: 11. The V gene's germline CDR1 is SGHRS and CDR2 YFSETQ. The CDR3 runs to 16 residues. CDR3 amino acids: CASSIASGPTYNEQFF. CDR3 sequence (DNA): TGCGCCAGCAGCATTGCTAGCGGTCCCACTTACAATGAGCAGTTCTTC.

This clonotype was seen a handful of times. The V gene is TRBV7-3, the J gene TRBJ2-5; D is possibly TRBD2 (5 bases). The CDR3 extends over 14 amino acids. Germline V CDR1 and CDR2: SGHTA, FQGTGA. V was shortened by 5 bases and J by 3 bases, with 13 bases between the two germline ends. CDR3 sequence: CASSQWEAEETQYF. The CDR3 coding sequence is TGTGCCAGCAGCCAATGGGAAGCGGAAGAGACCCAGTACTTC.

The CDR3 region has the DNA TGCAGTGCACCGCTTCAGAGGACTGGGGCCAACGTCCTGACTTTC. Amino acids: CSAPLQRTGANVLTF. The chain has TRBV20-1 and TRBJ2-6; D unresolved. V lost 6 bases and J lost 2, with 14 bases in between. Germline V lookup: CDR1 DFQATT, CDR2 SNEGSKA (reference sequence). CDR3 size: 15 residues.

This clonotype was found a few times. This sequence joins TRBV28 and TRBJ1-2; 7 nucleotides line up with TRBD1. From germline, CDR1 is MDHEN and CDR2 SYDVKM. J gave up 5 bases and V 7 bases, and 4 bases lay outside the gene matches. The CDR3 totals 12 residues. For the CDR3, the DNA is TGTGCCAGCACAGGGGGAGGGTATGGCTACACCTTC. It yields the protein CASTGGGYGYTF.

This clonotype has a handful of counts. This chain uses TRBV4-3 with TRBJ2-2, with 11 positions matching TRBD2. CDR1 is LGHNA and CDR2 is YSLEER in the germline V gene. The CDR3 covers 16 residues. The J segment lost 4 bases and the V segment lost 3 bases, leaving 4 bases of the junction unmatched. This chain's CDR3 is CASSQLAGGLTGELFF. The CDR3 region has the DNA TGCGCCAGCAGCCAGCTAGCGGGAGGACTCACCGGGGAGCTGTTTTTT.

To note about this clonotype: At one end, the junction sequence differs from germline, possibly due to a read error. The chain recombines TRBV20-1 with TRBJ1-5; 7 bases match TRBD1. The length of the CDR3 is 16 residues. Germline V lookup: CDR1 DFQATT, CDR2 SNEGSKA (reference sequence). This CDR3 reads CCARVPGGNYNQPQHF. DNA of the CDR3: TGCTGTGCTAGAGTGCCAGGGGGTAATTACAATCAGCCCCAGCATTTT.

The chain uses TRBV4-2 and TRBJ2-6, with D tentatively TRBD2 (6 bases). This CDR3 spans 19 amino acids. The V and J ends lost 3 bases and 0 bases respectively, with 18 bases between them. Germline assignment: CDR1 LGHNA and CDR2 YNFKEQ. The CDR3 nucleotides are TGTGCCAGCAGCCAGGGCTCTAGCGCCACAAGCTCTGGGGCCAACGTCCTGACTTTC. The encoded protein is CASSQGSSATSSGANVLTF.

This chain connects TRBV4-3 to TRBJ2-6; D perhaps matches TRBD2 (6 bases). V shed 2 bases and J shed 2 bases, with 16 bases lying between them. CDR1 and CDR2 from the germline V gene are LGHNA and YSLEER. The CDR3 is 18 residues long. In DNA form, the CDR3 reads TGCGCCAGCAGCCAATTCGCGGGGTTGACTACTGGGGCCAACGTCCTGACTTTC. Its translation: CASSQFAGLTTGANVLTF.

Concerning this clonotype: At one boundary the junction diverges from the germline segment, which might be a read error. This chain links TRBV5-1 with TRBJ1-1; a possible D gene is TRBD1 (5 bases). This CDR3 has 15 residues. CDR1 is SGHRS and CDR2 is YFSETQ in the germline V gene. The DNA of the CDR3 is TGCGCCAGCAGCTTGGGACAGCGCATGAACACTGGAGCTTTCTTT. Encoded protein: CASSLGQRMNTGAFF.

Only a few counts were recorded for this clonotype. This chain joins TRBV29-1 and TRBJ2-6, with 7 bases aligning to TRBD1. In germline, CDR1 is SQVTM, CDR2 ANQGSEA. The V and J ends lost 5 bases and 2 bases, in that order; junction bases with no gene match: 6. The CDR3 covers 15 residues. CDR3 loop: CSVYGQATGANVLTF. As DNA, the CDR3 is TGCAGCGTTTATGGACAGGCGACTGGGGCCAACGTCCTGACTTTC. The full variable domain, completed using reference TRBV29-1 and TRBJ2-6, is SAVISQKPSRDICQRGTSLTIQCQVDSQVTMMFWYRQQPGQSLTLIATANQGSEATYESGFVIDKFPISRPNLTFSTLTVSNMSPEDSSIYLCSVYGQATGANVLTFGAGSRLTVL.

This clonotype was detected only a few times. The V call is TRBV20-1, the J call TRBJ2-7, with TRBD1 matching over 8 bases. CDR1 DFQATT and CDR2 SNEGSKA come from the germline V gene (reference sequence). The CDR3 extends over 14 amino acids. Trimming removed 5 bases from V and 5 bases from J; junction bases left unmatched: 11. CDR3 residues: CSARRTGSRDEQYF. For the CDR3, the DNA is TGCAGTGCTCGAAGGACAGGGTCAAGGGACGAGCAGTACTTC.

This clonotype was counted only a few times. The chain recombines TRBV5-1 with TRBJ2-7; 9 nucleotides agree with TRBD1. CDR3 size: 16 residues. The ends lost 4 bases at V and 3 bases at J; junction bases unmatched: 11. Looked up from germline, CDR1 is SGHRS and CDR2 is YFSETQ. CDR3 sequence (DNA): TGCGCCAGCAGCCCCCCTCCGGGACAGGGCCGCTACGAGCAGTACTTC. Protein sequence: CASSPPPGQGRYEQYF.

The J gene is TRBJ2-7, the V gene TRBV14; 10 positions match TRBD1. Trimming removed 2 bases from V and 3 bases from J; junction bases left unmatched: 7. Per germline, CDR1 SGHDN and CDR2 FVKESK. This CDR3 is built from 16 residues. CDR3 protein: CASSQLGGQGLYEQYF. CDR3 nucleotides: TGTGCCAGCAGCCAACTAGGGGGACAGGGGCTCTACGAGCAGTACTTC.

This clonotype was recorded at least ten times. V gene TRBV20-1 combines with J gene TRBJ1-3, with no clear D. The germline gives CDR1 DFQATT, CDR2 SNEGSKA (reference sequence). Trimming pared 5 bases from V and 0 bases from J, leaving 17 bases between. The CDR3 consists of 16 residues. The CDR3 here is CSAGDLLQNSGNTIYF. The CDR3 nucleotides are TGCAGTGCTGGCGACCTCCTTCAGAACTCTGGAAACACCATATATTTT.

Many counts were recorded for this clonotype. V is TRBV4-2 and J is TRBJ2-2; tentatively, D is TRBD1 (7 bases). V was trimmed by 4 bases and J by 7 bases, leaving 10 bases between them. CDR1 LGHNA and CDR2 YNFKEQ come from the germline V gene. The CDR3 totals 13 residues. CDR3 in amino acids: CASSPQGGGELFF. CDR3 DNA sequence: TGTGCCAGCAGCCCCCAGGGGGGCGGGGAGCTGTTTTTT.

This clonotype was detected only a few times. V gene TRBV7-2 combines with J gene TRBJ2-1; D not certain. V lost 4 bases to trimming and J lost 9 bases, with 7 bases between them. This CDR3 has 11 amino acids. The germline V gene has CDR1 SGHTA and CDR2 FQGNSA. The CDR3 DNA follows: TGTGCCAGCAGCTCCGGTATTGAGCAGTTCTTC. This translates into CASSSGIEQFF.

This clonotype was recorded many times. The genes are TRBV7-2 and TRBJ2-1, with D perhaps matching TRBD1 (6 bases). The CDR3 extends over 15 amino acids. CDR1 SGHTA and CDR2 FQGNSA come from the germline V gene. The V end was cut by 1 base, the J end by 2 bases, with 9 bases between. CDR3 region: CASSLGRDTYNEQFF. In DNA, the CDR3 is TGTGCCAGCAGCTTAGGCCGGGACACCTACAATGAGCAGTTCTTC. The full variable domain, with the rest looked up from reference TRBV7-2 and TRBJ2-1, is GAGVSQSPSNKVTEKGKDVELRCDPISGHTALYWYRQSLGQGLEFLIYFQGNSAPDKSGLPSDRFSAERTGGSVSTLTIQRTQQEDSAVYLCASSLGRDTYNEQFFGPGTRLTVL.

This clonotype was recorded many times. V usage is TRBV5-1 and J usage is TRBJ1-6; no definite D call. This CDR3 comprises 13 residues. The ends were cut back, 4 bases at V and 8 bases at J, with 10 bases in the middle. The germline gives CDR1 SGHRS, CDR2 YFSETQ. The CDR3 spells CASSPDWDSPLHF. The CDR3 DNA follows: TGCGCCAGCAGCCCAGATTGGGATTCACCCCTCCACTTT.

This clonotype occurred a few times. The gene calls are TRBV6-1 and TRBJ2-7; maybe TRBD1 (5 bases). The germline V gene encodes CDR1 MNHNS and CDR2 SASEGT. Trimming pared 0 bases from V and 2 bases from J, leaving 17 bases between. The CDR3 has 17 amino acids. This CDR3 reads CASSEAGKGADTYEQYF. The CDR3 region has the DNA TGTGCCAGCAGTGAAGCGGGGAAAGGGGCAGACACCTACGAGCAGTACTTC.

This clonotype was observed a handful of times. The rearrangement uses TRBV12-3 or TRBV12-4 and TRBJ2-3; the match to TRBD2 covers 12 bases. The CDR3 has 17 residues. Trimming cost V 5 bases and J 1 base; bases outside gene matches: 7. CDR3 nucleotides: TGTGCCAGCAGTAGGACTAGCGGGACCCCCGGCACAGATACGCAGTATTTT. Amino acids: CASSRTSGTPGTDTQYF.